This T cell receptor (beta chain) originates from a study of blood T cell repertoires in COVID-19. This CDR3 region has 12 residues. The V end was cut by 5 bases, the J end by 2 bases, with 6 bases between. The authors' processing: It was from reference gene primer amplification that nucleated cell counts were estimated. Using immunoSEQ multiplex PCR, the repertoire was profiled, and TCRdb retains in-frame clones only, with some absent. The DNA was the basis for D and trimming; V, J and clone size are from that table. The sample lists about 240,000 clones, roughly nine tenths seen once, with around 7.8% in the top ten.

This sequence originates from a man aged 60 to 75 who had recovered from COVID-19. Sequenced: peripheral blood. This rearrangement joins TRBV12-3 or TRBV12-4 to TRBJ1-1, with D unresolved. The CDR3 region has the DNA TGTGCCAGCAGTCCCCGTAACACTGAAGCTTTCTTT. Translation gives CASSPRNTEAFF.